These 10 T cell receptor beta chains were all obtained from the same sample, sequenced in a study of blood T cell repertoires in COVID-19. The assay was immunoSEQ multiplex PCR, and TCRdb's table has in-frame clones only and misses some. The table has 130,000 to 150,000 clones, roughly 90% seen once; the top ten hold roughly 1.2%. Sequencing input: PBMCs or T cells enriched from blood (not recorded which). All receptors derive from a woman aged 25 to 39 with acute COVID-19.

The J gene is TRBJ2-7, the V gene TRBV27, with 10 nucleotides matching TRBD2. There are 14 residues in the CDR3. In germline, CDR1 is MNHEY, CDR2 SMNVEV (reference sequence). Losses at the gene ends were 4 bases for V and 3 bases for J; bases not matched to a gene: 3. CDR3 bases: TGTGCCAGCAGTTCTTTAGCGGGAGGCTACGAGCAGTACTTC. Translated: CASSSLAGGYEQYF.

The chain uses TRBV27 and TRBJ2-7, with a possible D match to TRBD2 (6 bases). Germline V gene lookup returns CDR1 MNHEY and CDR2 SMNVEV (reference sequence). There are 15 residues in the CDR3. Trimming took 2 bases from V and 2 from J, leaving 13 bases between them. The CDR3 spells CASSLRGLSTYEQYF. CDR3 DNA sequence: TGTGCCAGCAGTTTACGTGGACTATCGACCTACGAGCAGTACTTC.

J is TRBJ2-2 and V is TRBV29-1, with a possible D match to TRBD2 (5 bases). The CDR3 contains 15 residues. The V gene lost 7 bases and the J gene lost 1 base, with 16 bases spanning the gap. Germline CDR1 SQVTM, CDR2 ANQGSEA. The CDR3 region has the DNA TGCAGCGCCCACGGCGGCGGGCAGAACACCGGGGAGCTGTTTTTT. Its translation: CSAHGGGQNTGELFF.

The V call is TRBV2, the J call TRBJ1-5, with no clear D. CDR3 length: 15 residues. Per germline, CDR1 SNHLY and CDR2 FYNNEI. Trimming left V 1 base short and J 5 bases short, with 12 bases between. CDR3 sequence reads: CASSEGARHDQPQHF. The CDR3 DNA reads as TGTGCCAGCAGTGAAGGTGCCAGGCATGATCAGCCCCAGCATTTT. Supplemented by reference TRBV2 and TRBJ1-5, the full variable domain reads EPEVTQTPSHQVTQMGQEVILRCVPISNHLYFYWYRQILGQKVEFLVSFYNNEISEKSEIFDDQFSVERPDGSNFTLKIRSTKLEDSAMYFCASSEGARHDQPQHFGDGTRLSIL.

The chain has TRBV9 and TRBJ2-3; 9 nucleotides align to TRBD2. Germline-derived CDR1 and CDR2 are SGDLS and YYNGEE. The CDR3 loop spans 16 amino acids. J lost 0 bases, V lost 0 bases, and 2 bases had no gene match. The chain's CDR3 is CASSVGGLASTDTQYF. CDR3 nucleotides: TGTGCCAGCAGCGTAGGGGGACTAGCTAGCACAGATACGCAGTATTTT.

V gene TRBV6-2 or TRBV6-3 combines with J gene TRBJ2-7, with 10 bases fitting TRBD2. This CDR3 is built from 14 residues. Germline V gene data show CDR1 as MNHEY and CDR2 as SVGEGT. V shed 5 bases and J 5 bases; nucleotides not matched to a gene: 6. The CDR3 nucleotides read TGTGCCAGCAGTCCCGGGACTAGCGCCGACGAGCAGTACTTC. This encodes CASSPGTSADEQYF.

The rearrangement links TRBV24-1 to TRBJ2-2; 7 nucleotides agree with TRBD1. Trimming at V came to 2 bases and at J to 3 bases, leaving 5 bases not matched to a gene. The CDR3 is 16 residues long. Germline CDR1 and CDR2: KGHDR and SFDVKD. The CDR3 sequence: CATSDYNRGDTGELFF. CDR3 nucleotides: TGTGCCACCAGTGATTATAACAGGGGAGACACCGGGGAGCTGTTTTTT.

This clone is a singleton in its sample. The CDR3 is CAWSLGVQETQYF. The CDR3 DNA reads as TGTGCCTGGAGTTTAGGGGTCCAAGAGACCCAGTACTTC. The V call is TRBV30, the J call TRBJ2-5; D perhaps matches TRBD1 (5 bases). Per germline, CDR1 GTSNPN and CDR2 SVGIG (reference sequence). The ends were cut back, 2 bases at V and 1 base at J, with 8 bases in the middle. This CDR3 is built from 13 residues.

This clone was seen more than once but under ten times. The chain has TRBV7-3 and TRBJ2-3; D might be TRBD2 (7 bases). Trimming stripped 1 base from V and 5 bases from J, with 16 bases between. There are 16 residues in the CDR3. Germline lookup yields CDR1 SGHTA and CDR2 FQGTGA. CDR3 loop: CASSLKVGGAQDTQYF. The CDR3 DNA sequence: TGTGCCAGCAGCTTAAAAGTTGGGGGGGCCCAAGATACGCAGTATTTT.

The rearrangement joins TRBV2 to TRBJ2-7; 9 nucleotides match TRBD1. The V gene end was trimmed by 3 bases and the J gene end by 3 bases; junction bases not matched to a gene: 6. Looked up from germline, CDR1 is SNHLY and CDR2 is FYNNEI. The CDR3 extends over 15 amino acids. CDR3 nucleotides: TGTGCCAGCAGTGAGGGTTTGGGACAGGGCTACGAGCAGTACTTC. Translation: CASSEGLGQGYEQYF.